This T cell receptor (beta chain) was sequenced during a study of T-cell reconstitution after alpha-beta-depleted transplantation in children. The study, taken as a whole, reports: At day 60, the high TCRbeta diversity found in some patients originated from recipient T cells and thymic progenitors that had survived. Reportedly, roughly two months post-transplant, alpha-beta T cells arose from several hundred expanded graft clones. T-cell numbers and diversity one year post-transplant derived largely from freshly generated T cells.

Construction of the TCRbeta library involved unique molecular identifiers. TCRdb called the PCR reads again in MiXCR, with one record for every CDR3 protein. The sample lists 500,000 to 750,000 distinct CDR3 sequences; 10% to 15% were seen once. The germline V gene encodes CDR1 MDHEN and CDR2 SYDVKM. After removal of 3 bases from V and 0 bases from J, the junction contained 7 bases not matched to a gene. CDR3 length equals 16 residues. A note on this clonotype: Its target is unknown.

The rearrangement uses TRBV28 and TRBJ1-2, with 7 bases lining up with TRBD1. This TCR was sampled from a male patient aged 10 to 17 who had a stem cell transplant for acute myeloid leukemia, so the T cells may come from the graft donor. The sequencing used PBMCs, mostly from graft donor cells, collected 360 days after TCRalphabeta/CD19-depleted stem cell transplant. CDR3 nucleotide sequence: TGTGCCAGCAGTTTGTATGCCGGGACAGCTAACTATGGCTACACCTTC. Amino acid sequence: CASSLYAGTANYGYTF.